The rows below give T cell receptor beta chains drawn from one sample of a study of cytomegalovirus exposure and HLA in healthy donors. The repertoire was sequenced with immunoSEQ multiplex PCR; TCRdb's copy has only in-frame clones and lacks some. The table includes 90,000 to 120,000 clones, roughly 87% detected once. The sequencing sample was made of PBMCs. Source of these receptors: a man aged 25-45 years in good health and CMV-seropositive. The CDR3 runs from the conserved cysteine through the conserved F or W. The D gene is left open where the match is weak. Clone size appears in some rows only: once, few, many, or a class for an expanded clone.

V gene: TRBV7-8
D gene: TRBD1
J gene: TRBJ1-6
clone size: .
CDR3 DNA: TGTGCCAGCAGCCCCCGCTCGGGACAGGGAAATTCACCCCTCCACTTT
CDR3 protein: CASSPRSGQGNSPLHF

V gene: TRBV30
D gene: .
J gene: TRBJ2-3
clone size: .
CDR3 DNA: TGTGCCTGGAGCAGGGGTACAGATACGCAGTATTTT
CDR3 protein: CAWSRGTDTQYF

V gene: TRBV5-1
D gene: .
J gene: TRBJ1-2
clone size: .
CDR3 DNA: TGCGCCAGCAGCTTGGAAGACGGCGGGCGGTATGGCTACACCTTC
CDR3 protein: CASSLEDGGRYGYTF

V gene: TRBV7-9
D gene: .
J gene: TRBJ2-5
clone size: once
CDR3 DNA: TGTGCCAGCAGTCTCTTGAGCGGTGAGACCCAGTACTTC
CDR3 protein: CASSLLSGETQYF

V gene: TRBV29-1
D gene: TRBD1
J gene: TRBJ2-7
clone size: .
CDR3 DNA: TGCAGCGTGGGGGACAGGGACCTCTACGAGCAGTACTTC
CDR3 protein: CSVGDRDLYEQYF

V gene: TRBV7-9
D gene: .
J gene: TRBJ1-1
clone size: .
CDR3 DNA: TGTTCCAGCAGCTTACGGGGGGAGAACACTGAAGCTTTCTTT
CDR3 protein: CSSSLRGENTEAFF

V gene: TRBV5-1
D gene: .
J gene: TRBJ2-1
clone size: .
CDR3 DNA: TGCGCCAGCAGTTCCAGGGTAAGCTCCTACAATGAGCAGTTCTTC
CDR3 protein: CASSSRVSSYNEQFF

V gene: TRBV4-2
D gene: .
J gene: TRBJ1-4
clone size: .
CDR3 DNA: TGTGCCAGCAGCCAAGACCGCGGGTCGGGGGAAAAACTGTTTTTT
CDR3 protein: CASSQDRGSGEKLFF

V gene: TRBV11-2
D gene: TRBD1
J gene: TRBJ2-5
clone size: .
CDR3 DNA: TGTGCCAGCAGCTTGGGGACAGGGATGGAGACCCAGTACTTC
CDR3 protein: CASSLGTGMETQYF

V gene: TRBV2
D gene: .
J gene: TRBJ2-3
clone size: .
CDR3 DNA: TGTGCCAGCAGTAAGCAGCTGACAGCGACAGATACGCAGTATTTT
CDR3 protein: CASSKQLTATDTQYF

V gene: TRBV7-9
D gene: TRBD1
J gene: TRBJ1-1
clone size: .
CDR3 DNA: TGTTCCAGCAGCTCCCTCAGGGGACAGGGGGGCGTAGGGTCTTTCTTT
CDR3 protein: CSSSSLRGQGGVGSFF

V gene: TRBV7-6
D gene: .
J gene: TRBJ1-1
clone size: .
CDR3 DNA: TGTGCCAGCAGCGTTCGTCCTGCGCTGGAAGCTTTCTTT
CDR3 protein: CASSVRPALEAFF

V gene: TRBV6-5
D gene: .
J gene: TRBJ1-2
clone size: .
CDR3 DNA: TGTGCCAGCAGTTTGGCCCGGGATAGAGGCTACACCTTC
CDR3 protein: CASSLARDRGYTF

V gene: TRBV27
D gene: TRBD1
J gene: TRBJ2-1
clone size: .
CDR3 DNA: TGTGCCAGCAGTTTACGGCACAGGGGGCTTCCTAACTACAATGAGCAGTTCTTC
CDR3 protein: CASSLRHRGLPNYNEQFF

V gene: TRBV6-5
D gene: TRBD1
J gene: TRBJ1-4
clone size: once
CDR3 DNA: TGTGCCAGCAGTTACGATCAGGGGGCCGGTGAAAAACTGTTTTTT
CDR3 protein: CASSYDQGAGEKLFF

V gene: TRBV7-7
D gene: .
J gene: TRBJ2-3
clone size: .
CDR3 DNA: TGTGCTAGCAGCTCCACGGGGGTTTCCACAGATACGCAGTATTTT
CDR3 protein: CASSSTGVSTDTQYF

V gene: TRBV7-9
D gene: .
J gene: TRBJ1-1
clone size: medium-sized
CDR3 DNA: TGTGCCAGCAGCTACCGACAGAGTAACACTGAAGCTTTCTTT
CDR3 protein: CASSYRQSNTEAFF